This TCR beta chain was documented in a study of human T cells and chemical hapten exposure. This clonotype was counted many times. During construction of the library, unique molecular identifiers were attached to individual cDNA molecules for quantitative, reproducible TCR counting. In the original workflow: From about 20,000 to 690,000 TCRs were found per sample, with a median of approximately 96,000. TCRdb independently ran MiXCR on the RACE reads; one entry per CDR3 protein. TCRdb, rather than the study authors, made the V and J calls. This sample has about 77,000 distinct CDR3 sequences, with around 9.4% found just once. Time point denoted: healthy volunteer bleed at 6 weeks. Total RNA was extracted from unfractionated whole blood. There are 11 residues in the CDR3. V gave up 5 bases and J gave up 13 bases, with 17 bases separating them. Germline CDR1 DFQATT, CDR2 SNEGSKA (reference sequence).

The sequenced sample was whole blood. This sequence originates from a female donor in good health. Some clones in this sample may be carry-over from other donors' samples. The genes are TRBV20-1 and TRBJ1-1; a possible D gene is TRBD1 (5 bases). CDR3 sequence: CSAEKQEKGFF. The DNA for the CDR3 is TGCAGTGCTGAAAAACAGGAGAAGGGTTTCTTT.